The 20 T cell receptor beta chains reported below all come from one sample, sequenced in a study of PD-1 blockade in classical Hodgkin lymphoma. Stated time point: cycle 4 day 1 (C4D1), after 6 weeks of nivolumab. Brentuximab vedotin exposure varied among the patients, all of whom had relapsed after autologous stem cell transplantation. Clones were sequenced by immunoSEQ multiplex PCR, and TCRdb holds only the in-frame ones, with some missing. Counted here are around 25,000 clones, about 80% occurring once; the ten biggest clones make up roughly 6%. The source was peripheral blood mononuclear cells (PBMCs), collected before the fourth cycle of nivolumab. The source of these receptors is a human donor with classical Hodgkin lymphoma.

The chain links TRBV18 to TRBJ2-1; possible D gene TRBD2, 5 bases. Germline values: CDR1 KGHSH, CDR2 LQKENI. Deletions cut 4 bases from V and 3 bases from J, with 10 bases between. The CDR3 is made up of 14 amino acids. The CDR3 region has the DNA TGTGCCAGCTCACAAGGAGGAATCTACAATGAGCAGTTCTTC. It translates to CASSQGGIYNEQFF.

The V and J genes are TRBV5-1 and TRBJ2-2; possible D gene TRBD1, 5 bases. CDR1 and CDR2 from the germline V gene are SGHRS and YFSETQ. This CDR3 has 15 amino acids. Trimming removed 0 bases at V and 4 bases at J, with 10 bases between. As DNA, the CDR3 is TGCGCCAGCAGCTTGGAAGGGGCTGGCACCGGGGAGCTGTTTTTT. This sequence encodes CASSLEGAGTGELFF.

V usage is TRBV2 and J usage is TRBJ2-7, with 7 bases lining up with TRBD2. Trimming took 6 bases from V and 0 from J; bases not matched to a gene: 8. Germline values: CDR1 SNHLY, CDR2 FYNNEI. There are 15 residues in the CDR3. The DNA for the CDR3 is TGTGCCAGCAGGGTAGCGGGTTGGAACTCCTACGAGCAGTACTTC. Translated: CASRVAGWNSYEQYF.

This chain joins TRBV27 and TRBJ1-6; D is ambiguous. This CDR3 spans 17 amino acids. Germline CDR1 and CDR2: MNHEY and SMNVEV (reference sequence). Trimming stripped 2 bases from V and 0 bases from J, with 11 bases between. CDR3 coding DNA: TGTGCCAGCAGTTTAAACGCCCGGATCTCCTATAATTCACCCCTCCACTTT. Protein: CASSLNARISYNSPLHF.

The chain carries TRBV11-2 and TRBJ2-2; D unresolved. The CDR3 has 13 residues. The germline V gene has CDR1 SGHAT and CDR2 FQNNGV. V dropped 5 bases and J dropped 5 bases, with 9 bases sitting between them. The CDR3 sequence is CASSPVTTGELFF. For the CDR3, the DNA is TGTGCCAGCAGCCCGGTAACGACCGGGGAGCTGTTTTTT.

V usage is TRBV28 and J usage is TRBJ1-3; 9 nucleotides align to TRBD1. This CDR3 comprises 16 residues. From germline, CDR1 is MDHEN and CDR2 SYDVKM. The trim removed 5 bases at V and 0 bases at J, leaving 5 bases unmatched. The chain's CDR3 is CASSLGQGRSGNTIYF. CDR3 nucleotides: TGTGCCAGCAGTCTCGGACAGGGGCGCTCTGGAAACACCATATATTTT. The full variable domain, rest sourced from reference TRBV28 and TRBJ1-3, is DVKVTQSSRYLVKRTGEKVFLECVQDMDHENMFWYRQDPGLGLRLIYFSYDVKMKEKGDIPEGYSVSREKKERFSLILESASTNQTSMYLCASSLGQGRSGNTIYFGEGSWLTVV.

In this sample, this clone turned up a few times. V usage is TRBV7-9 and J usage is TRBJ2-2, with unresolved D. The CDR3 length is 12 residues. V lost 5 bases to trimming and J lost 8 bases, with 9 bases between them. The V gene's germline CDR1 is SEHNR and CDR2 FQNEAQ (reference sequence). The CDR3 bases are TGTGCCAGCAGCGACGTTAGGGGGGAGCTGTTTTTT. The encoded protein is CASSDVRGELFF.

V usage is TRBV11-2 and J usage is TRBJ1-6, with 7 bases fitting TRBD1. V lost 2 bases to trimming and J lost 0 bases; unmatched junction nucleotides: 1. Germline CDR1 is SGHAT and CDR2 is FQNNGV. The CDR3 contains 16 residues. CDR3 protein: CASSLRDSSYNSPLHF. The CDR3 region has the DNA TGTGCCAGCAGCTTACGGGACAGCTCCTATAATTCACCCCTCCACTTT. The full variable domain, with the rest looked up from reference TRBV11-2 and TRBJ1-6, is EAGVAQSPRYKIIEKRQSVAFWCNPISGHATLYWYQQILGQGPKLLIQFQNNGVVDDSQLPKDRFSAERLKGVDSTLKIQPAKLEDSAVYLCASSLRDSSYNSPLHFGNGTRLTVT.

The CDR3, as DNA: TGTGCCAGCAGCCCTCCGGGGGGGTTAATCGACTATGGCTACACCTTC. Translated, it gives CASSPPGGLIDYGYTF. This chain links TRBV7-9 with TRBJ1-2; tentatively, D is TRBD1 (5 bases). The CDR3 has 16 residues. The germline CDR1 and CDR2 sequences are SEHNR and FQNEAQ (reference sequence). Trimming stripped 5 bases from V and 3 bases from J, with 19 bases between.

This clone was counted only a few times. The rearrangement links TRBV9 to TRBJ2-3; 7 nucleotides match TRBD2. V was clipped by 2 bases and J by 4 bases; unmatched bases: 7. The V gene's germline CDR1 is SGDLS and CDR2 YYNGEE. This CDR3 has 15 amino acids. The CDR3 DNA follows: TGTGCCAGCAGCGTGGGGGGGACTCCGGCAGATACGCAGTATTTT. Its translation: CASSVGGTPADTQYF.

The DNA for the CDR3 is TGTGCCAGCAGCCTAAATAGCGGGGGTATTGCGAACACCGGGGAGCTGTTTTTT. It specifies CASSLNSGGIANTGELFF. The J gene is TRBJ2-2, the V gene TRBV7-6, with 9 bases identical to TRBD2. Trimming took 5 bases from V and 0 from J; bases not matched to a gene: 10. Germline-derived CDR1 and CDR2 are SGHVS and FNYEAQ. This CDR3 is 18 amino acids long.

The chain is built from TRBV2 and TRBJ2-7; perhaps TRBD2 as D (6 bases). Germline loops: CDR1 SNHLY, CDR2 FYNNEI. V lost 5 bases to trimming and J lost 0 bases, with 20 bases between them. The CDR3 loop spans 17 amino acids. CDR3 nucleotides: TGTGCCAGCAGTCCCGTCCAGGGCGGGGTCTCCTCCTACGAGCAGTACTTC. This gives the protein CASSPVQGGVSSYEQYF.

The chain's CDR3 is CASSLGPGLSLGEQYF. In DNA form, the CDR3 reads TGTGCCAGCAGCTTAGGACCAGGGTTATCCTTGGGGGAGCAGTACTTC. The chain uses TRBV7-6 and TRBJ2-7, with a tentative D call TRBD1 (5 bases). Between the trimmed V and J ends, which lost 1 base and 7 bases, there was a span of 20 bases. Germline V CDR1 and CDR2: SGHVS, FNYEAQ. The CDR3 is made up of 16 amino acids.

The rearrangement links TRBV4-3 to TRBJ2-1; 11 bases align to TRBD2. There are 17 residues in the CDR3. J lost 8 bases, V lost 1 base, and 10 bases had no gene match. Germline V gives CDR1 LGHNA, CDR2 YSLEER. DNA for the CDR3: TGCGCCAGCAGCCAAGCTATAGCGGGAGGGCCCAGCGATGAGCAGTTCTTC. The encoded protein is CASSQAIAGGPSDEQFF.

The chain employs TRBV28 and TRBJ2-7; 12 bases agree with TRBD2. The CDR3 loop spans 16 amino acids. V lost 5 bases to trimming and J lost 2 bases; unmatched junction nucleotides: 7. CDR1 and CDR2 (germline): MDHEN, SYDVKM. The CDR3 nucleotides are TGTGCCAGCAGTCCCGGGACTAGCGGGCCTCCCTACGAGCAGTACTTC. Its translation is CASSPGTSGPPYEQYF.

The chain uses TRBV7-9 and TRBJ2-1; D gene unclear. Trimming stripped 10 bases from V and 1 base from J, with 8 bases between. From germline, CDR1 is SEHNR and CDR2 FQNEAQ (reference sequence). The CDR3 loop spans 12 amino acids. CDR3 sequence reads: CATGPSYNEQFF. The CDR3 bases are TGTGCCACCGGGCCATCCTACAATGAGCAGTTCTTC.

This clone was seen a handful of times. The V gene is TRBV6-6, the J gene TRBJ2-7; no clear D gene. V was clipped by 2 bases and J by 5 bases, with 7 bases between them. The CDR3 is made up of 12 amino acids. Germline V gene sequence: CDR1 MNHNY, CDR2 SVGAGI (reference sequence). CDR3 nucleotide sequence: TGTGCCAGCAGTTACAGGGTAAACGAGCAGTACTTC. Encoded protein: CASSYRVNEQYF.

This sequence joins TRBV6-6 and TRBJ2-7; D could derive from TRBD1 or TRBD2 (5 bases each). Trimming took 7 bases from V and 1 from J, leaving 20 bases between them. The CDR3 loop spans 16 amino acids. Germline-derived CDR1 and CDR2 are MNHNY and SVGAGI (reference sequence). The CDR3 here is CASKRGVGVASYEQYF. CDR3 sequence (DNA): TGTGCCAGCAAGAGAGGGGTCGGAGTGGCTTCCTACGAGCAGTACTTC.

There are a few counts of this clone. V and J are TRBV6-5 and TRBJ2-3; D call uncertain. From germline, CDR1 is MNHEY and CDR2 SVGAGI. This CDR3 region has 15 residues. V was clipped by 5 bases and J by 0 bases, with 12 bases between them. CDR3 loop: CASSPRRTSTDTQYF. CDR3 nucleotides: TGTGCCAGCAGTCCTCGGCGGACCAGCACAGATACGCAGTATTTT.

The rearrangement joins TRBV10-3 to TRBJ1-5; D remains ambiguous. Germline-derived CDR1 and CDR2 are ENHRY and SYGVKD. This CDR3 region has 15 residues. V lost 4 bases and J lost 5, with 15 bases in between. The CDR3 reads CAISGTFNLDQPQHF. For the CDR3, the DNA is TGTGCCATCAGTGGGACCTTTAATCTCGATCAGCCCCAGCATTTT.